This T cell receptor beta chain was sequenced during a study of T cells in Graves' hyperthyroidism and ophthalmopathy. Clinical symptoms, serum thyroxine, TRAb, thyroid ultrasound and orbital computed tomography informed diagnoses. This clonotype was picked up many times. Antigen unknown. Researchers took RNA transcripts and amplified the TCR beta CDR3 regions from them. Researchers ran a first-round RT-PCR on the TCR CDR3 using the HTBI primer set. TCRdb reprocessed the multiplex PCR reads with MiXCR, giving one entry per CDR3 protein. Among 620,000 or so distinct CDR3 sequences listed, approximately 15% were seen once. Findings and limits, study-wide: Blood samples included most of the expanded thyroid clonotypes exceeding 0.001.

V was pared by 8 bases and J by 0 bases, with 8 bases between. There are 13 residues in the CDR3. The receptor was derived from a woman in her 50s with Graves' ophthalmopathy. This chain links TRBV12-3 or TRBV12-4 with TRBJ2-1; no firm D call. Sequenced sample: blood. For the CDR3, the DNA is TGTGCCAGCCGCAAGAGCTCCTACAATGAGCAGTTCTTC. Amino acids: CASRKSSYNEQFF.